This TCR beta chain was captured by sequencing in a study of T cell responses to AZD1222 COVID-19 vaccine. Study conclusions and caveats: Repertoires were obtained only post-peak T cell response. Seropositive status at baseline applied to only 6 or 7 AZD1222 recipients.

The CDR3 runs 16 residues. CDR1 and CDR2 from the germline V gene are LNHDA and SQIVND (reference sequence). V gave up 5 bases and J gave up 4 bases, with 20 bases separating them. Libraries were prepared by immunoSEQ multiplex PCR; TCRdb keeps only in-frame clonotypes and omits some of them. The sample contains more than 95,000 clones, roughly 87% of which appear only once. As to this clone: The antigen remains undetermined.

The clonotype was recovered from an adult who received the AZD1222 COVID-19 vaccine. This rearrangement joins TRBV19 to TRBJ1-1; D is perhaps TRBD1 (5 bases). Sample: peripheral blood, taken 28 days after the second AZD1222 dose. CDR3 in amino acids: CASSLGGQSGATEAFF. CDR3 DNA: TGTGCCAGTAGTCTCGGCGGGCAGTCTGGGGCCACTGAAGCTTTCTTT.